Described below is a single T cell receptor beta chain sequence and its context. The antigen is unknown. The data were produced by immunoSEQ multiplex PCR, yet TCRdb's version contains in-frame clones alone and is incomplete. The profile shows approximately 35,000 clones, 70% to 85% of them singletons. This specimen belongs to a study of T cells in narcolepsy. The overall study: Donors had narcolepsy type 1 or type 2, or were healthy controls.

Germline CDR1 reads SEHNR; CDR2 reads FQNEAQ (reference sequence). The CDR3 covers 18 residues. Trimming left V 5 bases short and J 0 bases short, with 21 bases between. General study findings and limits: Blood of same and different patients, but not healthy controls, reportedly held recurring autoreactive clonotypes.

The V gene is TRBV7-9, the J gene TRBJ2-3; the D gene is possibly TRBD2 (6 bases). Sequencing used memory (CD45RA-) CD4+ T cells from blood. This receptor was taken from a human donor in good health. The CDR3 region is CASSPIAGTRLSTDTQYF. The CDR3 DNA reads as TGTGCCAGCAGCCCAATTGCCGGGACTCGGTTGAGCACAGATACGCAGTATTTT.